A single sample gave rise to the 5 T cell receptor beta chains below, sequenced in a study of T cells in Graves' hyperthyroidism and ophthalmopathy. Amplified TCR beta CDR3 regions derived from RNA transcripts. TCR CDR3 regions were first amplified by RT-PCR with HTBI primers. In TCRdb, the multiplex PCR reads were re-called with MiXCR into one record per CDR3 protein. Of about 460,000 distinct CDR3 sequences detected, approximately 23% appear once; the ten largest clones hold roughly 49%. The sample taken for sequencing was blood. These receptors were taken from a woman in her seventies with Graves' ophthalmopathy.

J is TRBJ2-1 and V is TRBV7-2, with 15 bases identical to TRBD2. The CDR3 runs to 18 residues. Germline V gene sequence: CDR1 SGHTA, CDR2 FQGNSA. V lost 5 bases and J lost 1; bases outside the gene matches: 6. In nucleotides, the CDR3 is TGTGCCAGCAGCACCCGGACTAGCGGGAGGGGGTCCTACAATGAGCAGTTCTTC. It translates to CASSTRTSGRGSYNEQFF.

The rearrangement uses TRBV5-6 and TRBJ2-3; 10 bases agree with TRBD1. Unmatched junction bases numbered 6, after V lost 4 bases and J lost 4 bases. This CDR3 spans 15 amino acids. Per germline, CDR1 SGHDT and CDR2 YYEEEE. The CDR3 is CASSQLGQGADTQYF. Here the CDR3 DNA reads TGTGCCAGCAGCCAACTAGGACAGGGGGCAGATACGCAGTATTTT.

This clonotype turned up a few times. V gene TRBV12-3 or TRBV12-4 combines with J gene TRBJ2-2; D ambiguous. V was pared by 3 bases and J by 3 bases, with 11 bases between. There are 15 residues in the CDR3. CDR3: CASSFEPLDTGELFF. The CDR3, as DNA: TGTGCCAGCAGTTTTGAACCGCTCGACACCGGGGAGCTGTTTTTT.

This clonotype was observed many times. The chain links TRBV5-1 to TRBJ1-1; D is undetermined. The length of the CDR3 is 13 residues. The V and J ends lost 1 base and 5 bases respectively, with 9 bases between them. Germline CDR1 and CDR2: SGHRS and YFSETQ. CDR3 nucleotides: TGCGCCAGCAGCTTGAGCCAGCGAACTGAAGCTTTCTTT. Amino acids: CASSLSQRTEAFF.

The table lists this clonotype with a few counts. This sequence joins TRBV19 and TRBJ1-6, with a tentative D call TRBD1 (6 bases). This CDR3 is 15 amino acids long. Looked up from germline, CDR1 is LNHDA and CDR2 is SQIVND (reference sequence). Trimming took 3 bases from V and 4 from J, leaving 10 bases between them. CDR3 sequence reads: CASSIPGQYNSPLHF. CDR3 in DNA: TGTGCCAGTAGTATCCCGGGACAATATAATTCACCCCTCCACTTT.